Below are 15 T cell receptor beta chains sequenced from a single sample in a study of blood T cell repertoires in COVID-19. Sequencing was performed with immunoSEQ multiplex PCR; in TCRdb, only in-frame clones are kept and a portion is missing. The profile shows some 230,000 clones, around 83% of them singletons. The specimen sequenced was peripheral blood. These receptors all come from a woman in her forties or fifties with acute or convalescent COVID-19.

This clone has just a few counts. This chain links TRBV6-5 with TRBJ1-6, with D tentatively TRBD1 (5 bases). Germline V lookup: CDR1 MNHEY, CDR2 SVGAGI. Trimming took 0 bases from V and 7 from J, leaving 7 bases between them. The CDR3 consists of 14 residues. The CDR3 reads CASSYSGGNSPLHF. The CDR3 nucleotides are TGTGCCAGCAGTTACTCCGGGGGGAATTCACCCCTCCACTTT.

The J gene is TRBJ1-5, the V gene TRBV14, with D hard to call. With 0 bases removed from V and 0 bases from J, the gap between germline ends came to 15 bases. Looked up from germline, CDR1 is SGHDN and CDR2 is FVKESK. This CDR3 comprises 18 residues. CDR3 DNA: TGTGCCAGCAGCCAAGAGTCTGTGGCAGCGTATAGCAATCAGCCCCAGCATTTT. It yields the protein CASSQESVAAYSNQPQHF.

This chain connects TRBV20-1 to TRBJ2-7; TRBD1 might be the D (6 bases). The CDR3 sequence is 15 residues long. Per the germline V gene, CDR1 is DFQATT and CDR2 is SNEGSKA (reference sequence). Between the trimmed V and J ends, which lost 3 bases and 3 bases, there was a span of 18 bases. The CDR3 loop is CSASPPRGTHYEQYF. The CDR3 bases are TGCAGTGCTAGTCCGCCCAGGGGAACCCACTACGAGCAGTACTTC.

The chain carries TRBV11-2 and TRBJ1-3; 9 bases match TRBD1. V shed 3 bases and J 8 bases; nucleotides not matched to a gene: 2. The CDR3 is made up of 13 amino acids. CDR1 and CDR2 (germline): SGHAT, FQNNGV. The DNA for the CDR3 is TGTGCCAGCAGCTTGACAGGGGGGGACACCATATATTTT. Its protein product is CASSLTGGDTIYF.

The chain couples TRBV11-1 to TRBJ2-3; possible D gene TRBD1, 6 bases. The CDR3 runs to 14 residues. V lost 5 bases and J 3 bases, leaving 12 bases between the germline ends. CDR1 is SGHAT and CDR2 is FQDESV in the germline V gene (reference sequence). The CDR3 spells CASSRGQKTDTQYF. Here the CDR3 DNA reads TGTGCCAGCAGCAGAGGACAGAAAACAGATACGCAGTATTTT.

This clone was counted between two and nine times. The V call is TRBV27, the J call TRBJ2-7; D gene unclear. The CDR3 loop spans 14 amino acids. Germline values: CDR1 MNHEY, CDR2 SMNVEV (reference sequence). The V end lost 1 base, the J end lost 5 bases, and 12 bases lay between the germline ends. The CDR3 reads CASSLYATLHEQYF. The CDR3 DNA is TGTGCCAGCAGTTTATACGCAACACTACACGAGCAGTACTTC.

This CDR3 reads CASSPVTGGLNEQFF. The DNA for the CDR3 is TGTGCCAGCAGTCCCGTAACGGGAGGATTAAATGAGCAGTTCTTC. This rearrangement joins TRBV9 to TRBJ2-1; TRBD2 matches at 7 bases. There are 15 residues in the CDR3. The junction had 12 bases not matched to a gene; V was cut back by 5 bases and J by 7 bases. Germline V lookup: CDR1 SGDLS, CDR2 YYNGEE.

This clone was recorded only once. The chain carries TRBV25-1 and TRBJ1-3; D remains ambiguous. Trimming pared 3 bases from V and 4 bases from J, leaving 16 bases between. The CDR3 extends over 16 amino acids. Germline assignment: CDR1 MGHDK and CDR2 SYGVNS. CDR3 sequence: CASSESDRGLGNTIYF. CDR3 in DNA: TGTGCCAGCAGTGAGTCAGACCGAGGATTAGGAAACACCATATATTTT. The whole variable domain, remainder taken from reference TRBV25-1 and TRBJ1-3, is EADIYQTPRYLVIGTGKKITLECSQTMGHDKMYWYQQDPGMELHLIHYSYGVNSTEKGDLSSESTVSRIRTEHFPLTLESARPSHTSQYLCASSESDRGLGNTIYFGEGSWLTVV.

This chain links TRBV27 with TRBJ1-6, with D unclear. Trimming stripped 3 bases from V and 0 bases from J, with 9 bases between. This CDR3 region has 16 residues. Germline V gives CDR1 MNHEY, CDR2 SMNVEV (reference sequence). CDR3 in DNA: TGTGCCAGCAGTTTGGCACCAGGCTCCTATAATTCACCCCTCCACTTT. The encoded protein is CASSLAPGSYNSPLHF.

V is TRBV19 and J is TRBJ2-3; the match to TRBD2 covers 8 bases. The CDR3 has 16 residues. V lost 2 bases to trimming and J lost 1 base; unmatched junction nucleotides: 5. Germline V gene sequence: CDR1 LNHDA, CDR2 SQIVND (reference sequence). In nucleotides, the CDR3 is TGTGCCAGTAGTATAATTACTAGCGGTCGCACAGATACGCAGTATTTT. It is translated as CASSIITSGRTDTQYF.

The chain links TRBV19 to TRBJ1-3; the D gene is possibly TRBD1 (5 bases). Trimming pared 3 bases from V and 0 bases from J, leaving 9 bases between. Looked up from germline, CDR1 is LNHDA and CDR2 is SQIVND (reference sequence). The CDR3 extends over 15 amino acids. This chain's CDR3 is CASSIKGYSGNTIYF. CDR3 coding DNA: TGTGCCAGTAGTATTAAGGGGTACTCTGGAAACACCATATATTTT.

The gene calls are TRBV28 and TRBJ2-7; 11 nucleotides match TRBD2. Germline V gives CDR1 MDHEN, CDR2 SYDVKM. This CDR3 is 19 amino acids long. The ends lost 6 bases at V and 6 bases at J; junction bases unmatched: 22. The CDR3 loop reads CASRAGLAATLPAIIEQYF. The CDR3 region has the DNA TGTGCCAGCAGGGCGGGACTAGCGGCGACCCTACCTGCCATAATCGAGCAGTACTTC.

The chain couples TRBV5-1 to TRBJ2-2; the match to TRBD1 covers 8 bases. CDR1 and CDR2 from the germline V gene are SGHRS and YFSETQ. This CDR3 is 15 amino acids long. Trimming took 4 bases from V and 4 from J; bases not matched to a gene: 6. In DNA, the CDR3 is TGCGCCAGCAGCCCCGCGGACAGGGCCACCGGGGAGCTGTTTTTT. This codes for CASSPADRATGELFF.

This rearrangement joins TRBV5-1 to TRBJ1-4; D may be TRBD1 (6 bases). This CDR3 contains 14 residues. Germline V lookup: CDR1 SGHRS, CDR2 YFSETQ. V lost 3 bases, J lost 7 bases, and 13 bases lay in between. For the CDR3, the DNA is TGCGCCAGCAGCTCCGGGGGGCACGGTGAAAAACTGTTTTTT. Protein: CASSSGGHGEKLFF.

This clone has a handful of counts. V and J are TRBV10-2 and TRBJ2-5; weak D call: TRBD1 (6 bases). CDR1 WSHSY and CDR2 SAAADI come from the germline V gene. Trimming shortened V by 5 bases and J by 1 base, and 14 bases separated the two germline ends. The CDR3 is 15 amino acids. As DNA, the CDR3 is TGCGCCAGCAGTAGACAGGCGGGTTCCCAAGAGACCCAGTACTTC. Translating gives CASSRQAGSQETQYF.